The 18 T cell receptor beta chains listed next were all sequenced from one sample in a study of breast tumors, draining lymph nodes, adjacent tissues. Breast cancer patients provided tissue from their axillary draining lymph nodes. TCRdb independently ran MiXCR on the multiplex PCR reads; one entry per CDR3 protein. The sample includes fewer than 200,000 distinct CDR3 sequences, 33% of them seen just once. Sample: axillary lymph node tissue. The receptors derive from a female donor with breast cancer. Some clones in this sample may be carry-over from other donors' samples.

Comment on this clonotype: This may be a read error, as it is one base from a much larger clone. CDR3 amino acids: CSTHARGGLAETQYF. CDR3 sequence (DNA): TGCAGTACCCACGCCCGGGGGGGGCTGGCGGAGACCCAGTACTTC. The chain uses TRBV20-1 and TRBJ2-5, with 8 bases identical to TRBD2. Germline CDR1 reads DFQATT; CDR2 reads SNEGSKA (reference sequence). The CDR3 sequence is 15 residues long. The junction had 16 bases not matched to a gene; V was cut back by 8 bases and J by 5 bases.

This clonotype was picked up many times. The V gene is TRBV20-1, the J gene TRBJ2-5, with 9 bases lining up with TRBD1. CDR1 and CDR2 (germline): DFQATT, SNEGSKA (reference sequence). The CDR3 loop spans 13 amino acids. V was pared by 8 bases and J by 3 bases, with 7 bases of the junction left unmatched. CDR3 DNA sequence: TGCAGTCACTTACAGGGGGCGGAAGAGACCCAGTACTTC. It translates to CSHLQGAEETQYF.

The rearrangement joins TRBV20-1 to TRBJ2-3; D might be TRBD1 (5 bases). Germline V CDR1 and CDR2: DFQATT, SNEGSKA (reference sequence). The CDR3 is 11 amino acids. With 3 bases removed from V and 9 bases from J, the gap between germline ends came to 10 bases. As DNA, the CDR3 is TGCAGTGCTAGGTCAGGGTTCACGCAGTATTTT. Protein product: CSARSGFTQYF.

The sample holds a few counts of this clonotype. It may be a read error: a sequence one base away is much more abundant. Because the CDR3 is missing its conserved closing phenylalanine or tryptophan, this is likely a read error. V is TRBV30 and J is TRBJ2-7, with TRBD1 matching over 9 bases. CDR3 length equals 15 residues. The J segment lost 4 bases and the V segment lost 2 bases, leaving 9 bases of the junction unmatched. Germline V gene sequence: CDR1 GTSNPN, CDR2 SVGIG (reference sequence). The CDR3 sequence: CAWSPPGQGFYEQYS. CDR3 coding DNA: TGTGCCTGGAGTCCTCCGGGACAGGGCTTTTACGAGCAGTACTCC.

As for this clonotype: This is likely a read error, given that the CDR3 carries no conserved phenylalanine or tryptophan at its end. The chain recombines TRBV12-3 or TRBV12-4 with TRBJ1-1; the D gene is possibly TRBD1 (6 bases). The CDR3 consists of 12 residues. V was pared by 4 bases and J by 8 bases, with 11 bases between. The CDR3 reads CASSWTVPEAFC. CDR3 coding DNA: TGTGCCAGCAGTTGGACAGTTCCGGAAGCTTTCTGT.

On this clonotype itself: Relative to the germline gene, one junction end is altered; a read error may explain this. This chain links TRBV28 with TRBJ1-2; 9 nucleotides align to TRBD1. The CDR3 spans 15 residues. Germline V lookup: CDR1 MDHEN, CDR2 SYDVKM. In DNA form, the CDR3 reads TGTGCCAGCTGTGGCACAGGGGGCGCGGACTATGGCTGCACCTTC. It translates to CASCGTGGADYGCTF.

This clonotype was recorded many times. The V gene is TRBV28, the J gene TRBJ1-2; weak D call: TRBD1 (6 bases). Trimming removed 3 bases at V and 4 bases at J, with 9 bases between. This CDR3 is built from 13 residues. Germline V gene data show CDR1 as MDHEN and CDR2 as SYDVKM. The CDR3 protein is CASSFGDTYGYTF. The CDR3 DNA follows: TGTGCCAGCAGTTTCGGGGACACCTATGGCTACACCTTC.

The chain joins TRBV7-3 to TRBJ2-5; D is perhaps TRBD1 (5 bases). Germline-derived CDR1 and CDR2 are SGHTA and FQGTGA. This CDR3 spans 21 amino acids. Trimming cost V 1 base and J 4 bases, with 31 bases left between them. The CDR3 DNA reads TGTGCCAGCAGCTTAATGTCCAGGGCGAGAAGACTCGGGTTAACGGGAGAGACCCAGTACTTC. Encoded protein: CASSLMSRARRLGLTGETQYF.

V gene TRBV29-1 combines with J gene TRBJ1-3, with D unresolved. This CDR3 comprises 13 residues. CDR1 is SQVTM, CDR2 ANQGSEA, per germline. The germline V and J ends were trimmed by 4 bases and 12 bases, with 19 bases remaining between them. The DNA of the CDR3 is TGCAGCGTTGGTTTAGGGCGTGGAAACCACATATATTTT. It yields the protein CSVGLGRGNHIYF.

The table lists this clonotype with a few counts. This could be a read error, since a much larger clone is one nucleotide away. The gene calls are TRBV11-2 and TRBJ2-5; D remains unclear. CDR1 is SGHAT, CDR2 FQNNGV, per germline. Between the trimmed V and J ends, which lost 1 base and 1 base, there was a span of 10 bases. This CDR3 has 15 amino acids. CDR3 nucleotides: TGTGCCAGCAGCTTAGGTACAGAGCCCCAAGAGACCCAGTACTTC. Residues: CASSLGTEPQETQYF.

This clonotype has just a few counts. A single base separates this from a much larger clone, so it may be a read error. The J gene is TRBJ2-3, the V gene TRBV7-3, with D possibly matching TRBD1 (5 bases). Germline CDR1 is SGHTA and CDR2 is FQGTGA. The CDR3 runs to 17 residues. CDR3 loop: CASSLTPWLGQGDPQYF. The CDR3, as DNA: TGTGCCAGCAGCTTAACGCCATGGCTGGGGCAAGGAGATCCGCAGTATTTT. Based on the CDR3 plus reference TRBV7-3 and TRBJ2-3, the full variable domain is GAGVSQTPSNKVTEKGKYVELRCDPISGHTALYWYRQSLGQGPEFLIYFQGTGAADDSGLPNDRFFAVRPEGSVSTLKIQRTERGDSAVYLCASSLTPWLGQGDPQYFGPGTRLTVL.

This clonotype was seen repeatedly, ten times or more. This sequence joins TRBV25-1 and TRBJ1-4; D not resolved. The CDR3 extends over 17 amino acids. Germline values: CDR1 MGHDK, CDR2 SYGVNS. V was cut by 2 bases and J by 3 bases, with 16 bases left in between. In nucleotides, the CDR3 is TGTGCCAGCAGTGAAAGGGCAGCCCAAGGCCCTAATGAAAAACTGTTTTTT. This gives the protein CASSERAAQGPNEKLFF.

The chain uses TRBV9 and TRBJ1-4; maybe TRBD1 (5 bases). V lost 4 bases, J lost 8 bases, and 12 bases lay in between. The CDR3 has 13 residues. Germline-derived CDR1 and CDR2 are SGDLS and YYNGEE. CDR3 protein: CASSLRGLEKLFF. CDR3 DNA: TGTGCCAGCAGCTTAAGGGGATTGGAAAAACTGTTTTTT.

This clonotype has ten or more counts. The chain is built from TRBV15 and TRBJ2-7; no reliable D call. The V gene's germline CDR1 is LNHNV and CDR2 YYDKDF (reference sequence). The CDR3 runs 13 residues. Deletions cut 2 bases from V and 6 bases from J, with 11 bases between. The CDR3 loop reads CATSRNWGGEQYF. The DNA of the CDR3 is TGTGCCACCAGCAGAAACTGGGGTGGCGAGCAGTACTTC.

The sample holds many counts of this clonotype. This rearrangement joins TRBV25-1 to TRBJ1-6; D is unresolved. The germline V and J ends were trimmed by 11 bases and 7 bases, with 15 bases remaining between them. Germline V gene lookup returns CDR1 MGHDK and CDR2 SYGVNS. The CDR3 runs 13 residues. Here the CDR3 reads CAERRPRNSPLHF. The CDR3 DNA sequence: TGTGCCGAGCGAAGGCCCCGGAATTCACCCCTCCACTTT. Full variable domain (rest looked up from reference TRBV25-1 and TRBJ1-6): EADIYQTPRYLVIGTGKKITLECSQTMGHDKMYWYQQDPGMELHLIHYSYGVNSTEKGDLSSESTVSRIRTEHFPLTLESARPSHTSQYLCAERRPRNSPLHFGNGTRLTVT.

This clonotype was recorded many times. The chain uses TRBV29-1 and TRBJ1-4; D might be TRBD1 (5 bases). Germline V gene lookup returns CDR1 SQVTM and CDR2 ANQGSEA. CDR3 length equals 13 residues. V was pared by 6 bases and J by 2 bases, with 10 bases between. The CDR3 reads CSVQGSTNEKLFF. The DNA of the CDR3 is TGCAGCGTCCAGGGTTCGACTAATGAAAAACTGTTTTTT.

Comments on this clonotype: The junction departs from germline at one end; a sequencing error may be responsible. The V call is TRBV20-1, the J call TRBJ2-7; 7 nucleotides match TRBD2. This CDR3 is built from 13 residues. Looked up from germline, CDR1 is DFQATT and CDR2 is SNEGSKA (reference sequence). Here the CDR3 reads CSAGVPSGYAQYF. In DNA, the CDR3 is TGCAGTGCTGGAGTGCCTAGCGGCTACGCGCAGTACTTC.

Notes on this clonotype: Because it lacks the conserved phenylalanine or tryptophan at the end, this CDR3 is likely a read error. It is unclear where the CDR3 begins or ends on the DNA, so no DNA is shown, and the CDR3 is as TCRdb lists it. The chain joins TRBV5-5 to TRBJ1-4. The CDR3 sequence runs 13 residues, both termini included. Germline CDR1 is SGHKS and CDR2 is YYEKEE (reference sequence). The CDR3 sequence: CASSLPGPAGGPI.